The entry that follows covers one T cell receptor (beta chain) sequence. Its cognate antigen has yet to be identified. The germline V gene gives CDR1 as KGHSH and CDR2 as LQKENI. Including the terminal cysteine and phenylalanine, the CDR3 comprises 14 residues. Only CDR3 DNA is held: 42 bases, read in frame from base 1. Trimming accounts for 3 bases at V and 4 bases at J, while the number of junction bases matched to no gene is 5. This entry comes from a study of cytomegalovirus exposure and HLA in healthy donors (dated by TCRdb to the late 2010s). Study-level background: In an earlier analysis of 550 to 750 of the donors, under 300 Gb of sequence data and some 100 million unique TCR beta sequences from roughly 200 million T cells were reported. Approximately 330 gigabases of sequencing data and tens of millions of unique TCR sequences made up an early release that covered several hundred HLA-typed donors. Of the 398 genotyped donors, approximately 83% fell in the genetic ancestry cluster associated with self-reported Caucasian donors. The study aimed to test whether signatures of past pathogen exposure could be identified by cataloging public T cell receptors. The study profiled the T cell repertoires of more than 500 subjects by immunosequencing and related them to cytomegalovirus serostatus. Besides the first cohort of 550 to 750 subjects, a separate validation cohort made up of 120 different subjects was used. To predict cytomegalovirus infection status, the study combined high-throughput TCR immunosequencing, statistical association of individual TCRs with disease status, and machine learning. To study patterns of TCR occurrence, a later analysis re-analyzed previously published TCR beta repertoires from several hundred donors and added high-resolution HLA genotyping. The later analysis used no new phenotypic data to find candidate immune exposures, relying instead on TCR beta sequences and their occurrence across donors. To decide whether each TCR beta V gene segment behaved as functional or pseudogenic, an earlier analysis of fewer than 750 of the donors relied on high-throughput TCR beta sequencing. Donor age, sex, ethnicity and CMV serostatus were compiled alongside the repertoire data. A later genetic analysis took genome-wide SNP genotypes for about 55% of the 666 donors and used that subset as a discovery cohort. Every repertoire in the discovery cohort had been generated on one and the same sequencing platform. HLA typing included class I and class II loci at four-digit resolution. The number of donors typed differed by locus, with roughly 629-640 for A, B, C, DRB1 and DQB1, roughly 520 for DQA1, about 610 for DPA1, and 472 for DPB1. Several DR-DQ haplotypes were treated as single units for association and clustering because of strong linkage in the cohort. Among 300 to 500 genotyped donors of the cohort, an average of approximately 240,000 unique TCR beta nucleotide sequences was sequenced per donor, of which about 18% were non-productive. Overall study results and their limits: A group of highly shared sequence variants was considered likely to be a technical artifact of the sequencing pipeline. Compared with equally common non-associated chains, HLA-associated TCR beta chains in a later analysis were more clonally expanded and had lower generation probabilities. According to a later genetic analysis, donors in an Asian-associated ancestry cluster had fewer N-insertions in productive TCRs than the roughly 660-donor mean. Most TCR sequences were seen in very few donors, while some public TCRs were found in many individuals. Because counts were too low, 15 to 20 rarely observed V segments, including chromosome 9 orphons, were excluded from the earlier analysis of roughly 580 of the donors. In vitro tests confirmed that a few of the cytomegalovirus-associated TCR beta chains recognize cytomegalovirus antigens. Linkage disequilibrium might explain the correlated functional status among segregating V segments, but an unknown experimental factor could not be excluded. According to the authors, the approach could potentially be generalized to other disease states and immunological phenotypes. V-gene and J-gene trimming of TCR beta chains was associated with a missense DCLRE1C variant in a later genetic analysis, and the association was replicated in an independent cohort. A further reported finding was that TCR beta sequences accurately predicted the HLA-A and HLA-B alleles for most subjects in the first cohort. The only immune exposure information available for the cohort was CMV serostatus. In a later analysis, some 17,000 TCR beta sequences were associated with specific HLA alleles at a false discovery rate of 0.05. Most CMV-associated TCR beta chains appeared to be HLA-restricted in a later analysis, and the HLA associations seemed to be driven largely by CMV exposure. Because the 87-base-pair reads could not distinguish some IMGT-functional V segments, including TRBV6-2 and TRBV6-3, those segments were excluded. Presence/absence analyses assumed roughly uniform sequencing depth across donors, an assumption that may not hold. Only TCR beta chains were sequenced in this cohort, and the absence of alpha or paired-chain data limited detectable features. When HLA alleles, especially DR and DQ, strongly co-occurred, attributing TCR associations to individual alleles was difficult. The study listed 150 to 200 TCR beta chains as associated with cytomegalovirus. According to a later analysis, parvovirus B19, influenza, CMV and Epstein-Barr virus appeared linked to several top co-occurrence clusters. In both the original and validation cohorts, the classifier was reported to diagnose cytomegalovirus status with high specificity and sensitivity. According to a later analysis, TCR association rates differed among HLA loci, with DRB1 alleles showing the most associated TCRs and HLA-C alleles showing the fewest. Because HLA typing was missing for some donors at each locus, association tests included only the typed subset. In an earlier analysis of 587 of the donors, most TCR beta V segments appeared in productive rearrangements about 87% or about 30% of the time, broadly matching IMGT annotations.

The library was built by means of the immunoSEQ multiplex PCR assay. For the multiplex PCR, a mixture combining 60 forward primers for TCR Vbeta segments and 13 reverse primers for TCR Jbeta segments was used. The CDR3 region of rearranged TCR beta genes was amplified from genomic DNA by a multiplex PCR assay. The Illumina HiSeq System was used to sequence the amplified TCR beta libraries as 87-base-pair reads. The published analysis was carried out like this. A later analysis tallied about 77 million unique TCR beta chains across the 700 or so repertoires, and about 12 million of those chains were shared by two or more donors. To remove PCR and sequencing errors, raw reads were error-corrected and collapsed into unique sequences using a nearest-neighbor algorithm that merged closely related sequences. CDR3 sequences were aligned to IMGT reference sequences to assign V, D and J gene segments. For a sequence to be retained, a match of at least six nucleotides to both a V gene segment and a J gene segment was required. A rearrangement counted as productive if the CDR3 had no stop codons and remained in frame with V and J, and every other rearrangement counted as non-productive. Following IMGT convention, CDR3 was defined as the stretch from the second conserved V-encoded cysteine up to the conserved J-encoded phenylalanine. The earlier analysis of 550 to 650 of the donors excluded any sequence lacking an unambiguous match to a single V gene segment. An earlier analysis of a few hundred of the donors called V segments functional above 56.7% productive rearrangements and segregating when the between-donor standard deviation exceeded 5%. A statistical classification framework was built to diagnose cytomegalovirus status from the catalog of TCR beta chain sequences. V and J gene assignment, in a later analysis, came from comparing TCR nucleotide sequences with IMGT/GENE-DB human TR gene sequences. Using the TCRdist pipeline, a later analysis assigned CDR3 sequences along with most-parsimonious VDJ recombination scenarios. In a later analysis, each TCR beta chain was defined by its CDR3 amino acid sequence together with its V-gene family, and reads lacking a unique V-gene family were excluded. In a later analysis, 450 to 600 highly shared, low-generation-probability nucleotide sequences were removed to address suspected cross-contamination and a sequencing artifact. A later analysis calculated a clonal expansion index for each public chain from normalized within-repertoire ranks of inferred template counts. A later analysis computed generation probabilities with a VDJ recombination model fitted to out-of-frame rearrangements, and checked the results against IGoR. Hypergeometric tests were used in a later analysis to score TCR-TCR, TCR-HLA and TCR-CMV co-occurrence, with a repertoire-size bias correction applied to the TCR pairs. To estimate false discovery rates, a later analysis permuted the HLA or CMV assignments 20 times. A later analysis grouped co-occurring TCRs with DBSCAN, adding TCRdist sequence similarity when clustering within HLA-allele-positive subsets. For co-occurrence clustering, repertoires with fewer than 30,000 or more than 120,000 public chains were excluded, along with roughly 5 repertoires with anomalous nucleotide sharing. TCRdb obtained this table from immuneACCESS and retained in-frame rearrangements with V and J assigned. These tables miss some clones; where compared with another copy, unresolved V genes account for less than half of the shortfall, and the remainder is unexplained. V and J calls and clone size are as listed in that table; D and trimming were resolved from the DNA. This sample's table has entries for about 52,000 clones. 12% of the sample rests with the top ten.

In total, 666 healthy bone marrow donors made up the cohort. All cohort members were sampled while nominally healthy, although unrecorded immune exposures were likely present. The donor was CMV seropositive and was included in the group of 300 or so seropositive cohort members. Each donor provided a peripheral blood sample, and peripheral blood mononuclear cells were used for TCR beta sequencing. Genomic DNA extraction from the blood cell samples was performed with the Qiagen DNeasy Blood Extraction Kit. The material sequenced was PBMCs. The TCR originated in a woman aged 55-70 years in good health and CMV-seropositive. Rearrangement joined TRBV18 to TRBJ1-2; the central 7 bases match TRBD1. The CDR3 here reads CASSPITGAYGYTF. Read as DNA, the sequence is TGTGCCAGCTCACCTATAACAGGGGCCTATGGCTACACCTTC.